These 3 T cell receptor beta chains share one sample of origin, sequenced in a study of blood T cell repertoires in COVID-19 (dated by TCRdb to the early 2020s). Libraries were made using the immunoSEQ multiplex PCR assay. Imported from immuneACCESS, the table was reduced by TCRdb to in-frame sequences with V and J called. These copies leave out some clones; in studies compared against another copy, an unresolved V gene accounts for under half, and the cause of the remainder is not known. This sample comprises fewer than 350,000 clones, 88% of them detected only once. Under 1.2% of the sample comes from the top ten. The sequenced sample consisted of PBMCs or T cells enriched from blood (not recorded which). These receptors were collected from a woman younger than 45 who had been exposed to COVID-19.

The chain is built from TRBV28 and TRBJ2-5; 8 bases fit TRBD1. In germline, CDR1 is MDHEN, CDR2 SYDVKM. This CDR3 region has 14 residues. The V segment lost 3 bases and the J segment 4 bases; nucleotides outside the gene matches: 4. Here the CDR3 DNA reads TGTGCCAGCAGTTTGGACAGGGTGCGAGAGACCCAGTACTTC. Its translation is CASSLDRVRETQYF.

The chain combines TRBV5-4 with TRBJ1-1, with TRBD1 matching 8 bases. The CDR3 has 16 residues. Unmatched junction bases numbered 11, after V lost 4 bases and J lost 3 bases. Germline loops: CDR1 SGHNT, CDR2 YYREEE (reference sequence). CDR3 residues: CASSGDRRVRDTEAFF. CDR3 DNA sequence: TGTGCCAGCAGCGGGGACAGGAGGGTCCGAGACACTGAAGCTTTCTTT.

J is TRBJ1-5 and V is TRBV19; D not resolved. The CDR3 consists of 14 residues. Germline V gives CDR1 LNHDA, CDR2 SQIVND (reference sequence). The V and J ends lost 6 bases and 6 bases respectively, with 15 bases between them. The CDR3 region is CASSLSIQIQPQHF. As DNA, the CDR3 is TGTGCCAGTAGCCTATCTATTCAAATTCAGCCCCAGCATTTT.